A selection of T cell receptor beta chains follows, all from one sample in a study of T-cell reconstitution after alpha-beta-depleted transplantation in children. Via MiXCR, TCRdb re-called the PCR reads, giving one row per CDR3 protein. This sample has about 300,000 distinct CDR3 sequences, with over 9.5% found just once. The sequencing used PBMCs, collected before TCRalphabeta/CD19-depleted stem cell transplant. The receptors stem from a boy under two years old with acute myeloid leukemia, due to receive a stem cell transplant. CDR3s include the opening cysteine and the closing phenylalanine or tryptophan.

v_call	j_call	cdr3_aa
TRBV6-2/TRBV6-3	TRBJ2-7	CASRQDTYEQYF
TRBV14	TRBJ2-2	CASSQDGRGLPKPNTGELFF
TRBV12-3/TRBV12-4	TRBJ2-7	CASSTTGTGSGSYEQYF
TRBV29-1	TRBJ1-5	CSVSWGNQPQHF
TRBV5-4	TRBJ2-5	CASSLSGSPTQETQYF
TRBV7-3	TRBJ2-2	CASSLTAMRTTGELFF
TRBV12-3/TRBV12-4	TRBJ2-2	CASSFLQGGGELFF
TRBV4-3	TRBJ2-7	CASSQAVRDYYYEQYF
TRBV12-3/TRBV12-4	TRBJ1-4	CACSLALTGERRNEKLFF
TRBV5-1	TRBJ2-1	CASCALPGTGEDNEQFF
TRBV5-1	TRBJ2-5	CASSPGQGLETQYF
TRBV24-1	TRBJ2-5	CATSYGSEETQYF
TRBV7-2	TRBJ2-3	CASSFNPGGPRDTQYF
TRBV4-2	TRBJ2-7	CASSQTSGAEYF
TRBV15	TRBJ1-2	CATSRDPSGVVYGYTF
TRBV7-9	TRBJ2-5	CASSLAQQETQYF
TRBV28	TRBJ1-5	CASGRGRQPQHF